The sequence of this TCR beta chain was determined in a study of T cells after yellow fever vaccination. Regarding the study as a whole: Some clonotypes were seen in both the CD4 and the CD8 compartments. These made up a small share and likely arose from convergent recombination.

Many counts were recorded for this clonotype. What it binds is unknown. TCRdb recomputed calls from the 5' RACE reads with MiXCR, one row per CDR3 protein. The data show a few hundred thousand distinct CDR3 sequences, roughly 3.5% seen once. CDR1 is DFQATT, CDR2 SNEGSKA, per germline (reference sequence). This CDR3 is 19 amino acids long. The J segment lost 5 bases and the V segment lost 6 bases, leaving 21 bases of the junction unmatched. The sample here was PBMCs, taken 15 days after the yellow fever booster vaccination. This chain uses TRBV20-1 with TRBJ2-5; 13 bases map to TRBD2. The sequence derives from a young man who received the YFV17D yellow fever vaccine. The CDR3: CSASGGSRGTSGDWETQYF. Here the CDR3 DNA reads TGCAGTGCCAGCGGGGGGAGCCGAGGGACTAGCGGGGACTGGGAGACCCAGTACTTC.